The clone carrying this T cell receptor beta chain was detected ten times or more. Antigen unknown. This CDR3 spans 12 amino acids. Germline values: CDR1 SGHVS, CDR2 FQNEAQ. Trimming cost V 8 bases and J 6 bases, with 13 bases left between them. TCRdb re-analysed the reads in MiXCR, keeping a single row per CDR3 protein. The sample lists 290,000 or so distinct CDR3 sequences, around 10% occurring once. The data derive from a study of T cell repertoires in cytomegalovirus infection. General study findings and limits: The cumulative frequency of public TCR beta families identified carriers of CMV plus the relevant HLA. The ex vivo response was dominated by HLA-C-restricted CMV-specific TCR beta clonotypes.

This clonotype was obtained from a human donor in good health (CMV status not recorded). Some clones in this sample may be carry-over from other donors' samples. V is TRBV7-8 and J is TRBJ1-1; D unclear. The sample comprised PBMCs. Here the CDR3 reads CASFSRLAEAFF. In nucleotides, the CDR3 is TGTGCCAGCTTCTCCCGTCTCGCTGAAGCTTTCTTT.